This is a list of T cell receptor beta chains from one sample in a study of control samples from healthy donors and cancer patients. The assay was immunoSEQ multiplex PCR, and TCRdb's table has in-frame clones only and misses some. Of 100,000 to 150,000 clones listed, approximately 90% are singletons. Sequenced input: blood. These receptors came from a man aged 40-49 years in good health. Both conserved end residues are part of each CDR3. Each record gives: D gene, J gene, V gene, clone size, CDR3 DNA, CDR3 protein. The D gene is left open where the match is weak. Size values are once, few and many counts, or a class for expanded clones, and some rows have none.

d_gene: TRBD1
j_gene: TRBJ2-4
v_gene: TRBV5-6
abundance: many
CDR3nt: TGTGCCAGCAGCTTGGGACAGGGGAAAAACATTCAGTACTTC
CDR3aa: CASSLGQGKNIQYF

d_gene: -
j_gene: TRBJ2-1
v_gene: TRBV6-2/TRBV6-3
abundance: -
CDR3nt: TGTGCCAGCAGTCAAGGGCCCCGGGGCGACAATGAGCAGTTCTTC
CDR3aa: CASSQGPRGDNEQFF

d_gene: TRBD1
j_gene: TRBJ1-1
v_gene: TRBV28
abundance: -
CDR3nt: TGTGCCAGCAGTTCGACAGGGGAAGCTTTCTTT
CDR3aa: CASSSTGEAFF

d_gene: TRBD2
j_gene: TRBJ2-3
v_gene: TRBV5-1
abundance: few
CDR3nt: TGCGCCAGCAGTCACTCTAGCGGGGGGATAACAGATACGCAGTATTTT
CDR3aa: CASSHSSGGITDTQYF

d_gene: TRBD1
j_gene: TRBJ1-1
v_gene: TRBV6-5
abundance: once
CDR3nt: TGTGCCAGCAGTTACGCCGTGAGACAGGGGGCAGTGGCTTTCTTT
CDR3aa: CASSYAVRQGAVAFF

d_gene: TRBD2
j_gene: TRBJ2-1
v_gene: TRBV7-8
abundance: -
CDR3nt: TGTGCCAGCAGTTCTTCCGGACTAGCGGTCTCGGATGAGCAGTTCTTC
CDR3aa: CASSSSGLAVSDEQFF

d_gene: -
j_gene: TRBJ2-1
v_gene: TRBV3-1/TRBV3-2
abundance: -
CDR3nt: TGTGCCAGCAGCCAAGGGACCAGTGGGGATGAGCAGTTCTTC
CDR3aa: CASSQGTSGDEQFF

d_gene: -
j_gene: TRBJ1-1
v_gene: TRBV15
abundance: -
CDR3nt: TGTGCCACGGCACTGGGGCCGAACACTGAAGCTTTCTTT
CDR3aa: CATALGPNTEAFF

d_gene: -
j_gene: TRBJ1-4
v_gene: TRBV7-6
abundance: -
CDR3nt: TGTGCCAGCAGCTTGTCAGGGTCTAATGAAAAACTGTTTTTT
CDR3aa: CASSLSGSNEKLFF

d_gene: TRBD1
j_gene: TRBJ2-7
v_gene: TRBV27
abundance: -
CDR3nt: TGTGCCAGCGGTTCACAGGGGGCACCCTACGAGCAGTACTTC
CDR3aa: CASGSQGAPYEQYF

d_gene: -
j_gene: TRBJ1-4
v_gene: TRBV28
abundance: -
CDR3nt: TGTGCCAGCAGTTTAGGGAGGAATGAAAAACTGTTTTTT
CDR3aa: CASSLGRNEKLFF

d_gene: TRBD1
j_gene: TRBJ1-1
v_gene: TRBV28
abundance: -
CDR3nt: TGTGCCAGCAGACCACCAGGGGGCACTGAAGCTTTCTTT
CDR3aa: CASRPPGGTEAFF

d_gene: TRBD1
j_gene: TRBJ2-2
v_gene: TRBV5-1
abundance: -
CDR3nt: TGCGCCAGCACCCCCCCCGGGACAGGAGGCACCGGGGAGCTGTTTTTT
CDR3aa: CASTPPGTGGTGELFF

d_gene: TRBD1
j_gene: TRBJ2-5
v_gene: TRBV12-3/TRBV12-4
abundance: -
CDR3nt: TGTGCCAGCAGCCCCGACAGGGGGTTGGCCCAGTACTTC
CDR3aa: CASSPDRGLAQYF

d_gene: -
j_gene: TRBJ2-3
v_gene: TRBV28
abundance: once
CDR3nt: TGTGCCAGCAGTCCCATCCGGTCGGCAGGGTCGTATACGCAGTATTTT
CDR3aa: CASSPIRSAGSYTQYF

d_gene: -
j_gene: TRBJ2-5
v_gene: TRBV14
abundance: -
CDR3nt: TGTGCCAGTGCACGAGACAGGTTAGAGACCCAGTACTTC
CDR3aa: CASARDRLETQYF

d_gene: -
j_gene: TRBJ1-6
v_gene: TRBV2
abundance: -
CDR3nt: TGTGCCAGCCAAGACCTTAGCTCCTATAATTCACCCCTCCACTTT
CDR3aa: CASQDLSSYNSPLHF

d_gene: -
j_gene: TRBJ2-5
v_gene: TRBV6-1
abundance: -
CDR3nt: TGTGCCAGCAGTGAACAGGCGGGGGCGAAGACCCAGTACTTC
CDR3aa: CASSEQAGAKTQYF

d_gene: -
j_gene: TRBJ1-4
v_gene: TRBV21-1
abundance: once
CDR3nt: TGTGCCAGCAGCAAATCTAAGCATAAAATTCAGGGGTCGGGTGAAAAACTGTTTTTT
CDR3aa: CASSKSKHKIQGSGEKLFF

d_gene: -
j_gene: TRBJ2-5
v_gene: TRBV2
abundance: -
CDR3nt: TGTGCCAGCACCCGGGCTCGAGAGACCCAGTACTTC
CDR3aa: CASTRARETQYF

d_gene: -
j_gene: TRBJ1-5
v_gene: TRBV25-1
abundance: -
CDR3nt: TGTGCCAGCAGTGTAAGCACACCGGTCTATCAGCCCCAGCATTTT
CDR3aa: CASSVSTPVYQPQHF

d_gene: -
j_gene: TRBJ2-5
v_gene: TRBV15
abundance: -
CDR3nt: TGTGCCACCAGCCTCAGACAGAGGGAGACCCAGTACTTC
CDR3aa: CATSLRQRETQYF